This T cell receptor (beta chain) was identified during a study of memory CD8 T cells in hepatitis C reinfection. Time point defined: late/post reinfection, 12 to 24 weeks after detection. No in vitro expansion preceded TCR sequencing of the sorted cells. The CDR3 sequence is 16 residues long. Trimming stripped 3 bases from V and 1 base from J, with 17 bases between. Germline CDR1 reads SGHNT; CDR2 reads YYREEE (reference sequence). Method: immunoSEQ multiplex PCR; TCRdb's copy keeps in-frame clones and lacks some. This sample has just over 45,000 clones; 89% occur once, and the top ten carry roughly 0.7%.

This sequence joins TRBV5-4 and TRBJ2-7; a possible D gene is TRBD2 (5 bases). The specimen was naive CD8+ T cells sorted from blood. The sequence was collected from a man aged 18 to 29 with hepatitis C virus infection. The CDR3: CASSSETTPSSYEQYF. The DNA of the CDR3 is TGTGCCAGCAGCTCTGAGACTACCCCCTCATCCTACGAGCAGTACTTC.